These T cell receptor beta chains were read from a single sample in a study of T cells in Graves' hyperthyroidism and ophthalmopathy. TCRdb used MiXCR to reprocess the multiplex PCR reads, holding one entry per CDR3 protein. This table has 400,000 to 450,000 distinct CDR3 sequences, around 15% appearing once. Sample: blood. These receptors originate from a man younger than 35 with Graves' ophthalmopathy. Both conserved end residues are part of each CDR3. Fields, in order: J gene, V gene, CDR3 protein.

>TRBJ1-5|TRBV9
CASSVGGVGNQPQHF
>TRBJ2-2|TRBV27
CASSLKTGGDTGELFF
>TRBJ2-7|TRBV7-9
CASSAPASYEQYF
>TRBJ1-2|TRBV5-1
CASSSGTGYYGYTF
>TRBJ2-3|TRBV7-2
CASSADRYTDTQYF
>TRBJ2-5|TRBV6-1
CASSDLDGGIMRETQYF
>TRBJ2-7|TRBV6-1
CASSGLPHQPYEQYF
>TRBJ1-5|TRBV20-1
CSARGRLGRSNQPQHF
>TRBJ1-2|TRBV30
CAWSRQGRDYGYAF
>TRBJ2-3|TRBV11-3
CASSWVAGGTSTDTQYF
>TRBJ2-3|TRBV7-2
CASSSPSGSTDTQYF
>TRBJ2-1|TRBV4-1
CASSQVGRTQFF
>TRBJ1-2|TRBV7-9
CASSSRLTGGYGYTF
>TRBJ1-2|TRBV11-1
CASSFSAPDSVYGYTF
>TRBJ2-5|TRBV30
CAWREGSLQETQYF
>TRBJ2-5|TRBV9
CASSQGRSRTQYF
>TRBJ1-2|TRBV27
CASGKTGTYGYTF
>TRBJ1-2|TRBV20-1
CSASDRDYGYTF
>TRBJ1-2|TRBV24-1
CATSDRGQGASGYTF
>TRBJ2-7|TRBV7-2
CASSLAPRTSPDYEQYF
>TRBJ1-1|TRBV30
CAWSVMIRNTEAFF
>TRBJ2-5|TRBV20-1
CSANLGGETQYF
>TRBJ2-7|TRBV5-6
CASSFPGEGEQYF
>TRBJ2-3|TRBV4-2
CASSQDRGGPDTQYF
>TRBJ1-1|TRBV6-1
CASSETGMGSEAFF
>TRBJ2-7|TRBV27
CASSRVAGAAYEQYF
>TRBJ1-1|TRBV12-3/TRBV12-4
CASSFLRRNTEAFF
>TRBJ2-7|TRBV9
CASSVGGGPHEQYF
>TRBJ2-1|TRBV18
CASSPTGTTSGEQFF
>TRBJ2-7|TRBV6-1
CASSEPRQGRYEQYF
>TRBJ2-7|TRBV13
CASSWGQGTYEQYF
>TRBJ1-1|TRBV2
CASSATVVGRDTEAFF
>TRBJ2-3|TRBV3-1
CASSPGTTFMDTQYF
>TRBJ2-7|TRBV24-1
CAASDSEGQREQYF
>TRBJ2-7|TRBV12-3/TRBV12-4
CASSTGGLSYEQYF
>TRBJ1-5|TRBV20-1
CSARGGRRDQPQHF
>TRBJ1-1|TRBV6-9
CASSYPGTGSNVRRGNTEAFF
>TRBJ1-6|TRBV18
CASSPEREPNSPLHF
>TRBJ1-6|TRBV11-2
CASGLGDTLGPLHF
>TRBJ2-1|TRBV24-1
CATSDLRTGSYNEQFF
>TRBJ1-2|TRBV5-4
CASSPDQGYGYTF
>TRBJ2-3|TRBV20-1
CSARGQGRTDTQYF
>TRBJ2-5|TRBV7-9
CASSHRGSQETQYF
>TRBJ1-5|TRBV24-1
CATSDSPGSNQPQHF
>TRBJ2-1|TRBV18
CASSPGSGAYNEQFF
>TRBJ2-3|TRBV7-9
CASSTSLDTQYF
>TRBJ1-5|TRBV16
CASSMDRGSNQPQHF
>TRBJ2-4|TRBV7-9
CASSFSTAGSSKNIQYF
>TRBJ2-2|TRBV28
CASSASGYGLAGELFF
>TRBJ2-7|TRBV10-3
CAISDGTSGEQYF
>TRBJ2-2|TRBV7-9
CAARPGQGFAGELFF
>TRBJ1-2|TRBV19
CASSRGQANYGYTF
>TRBJ2-6|TRBV29-1
CSVEWGISGANVLTF